This section outlines one T cell receptor (beta chain) sequence together with its context. Its antigen is unidentified. The germline CDR1 and CDR2 sequences are KGHSH and LQKENI. The CDR3 totals 17 residues. The V and J ends lost 5 bases and 9 bases, in that order; junction bases with no gene match: 12. These data originate in a study of shared clonotypes between healthy human individuals. Sequencing was performed with immunoSEQ multiplex PCR; in TCRdb, only in-frame clones are kept and a portion is missing. Of about 1.1 million clones listed, around 77% are singletons. Overall study results and limits: Four donors shared around 5% of their naive CD4 clonotypes.

The rearrangement joins TRBV18 to TRBJ2-1; TRBD2 agrees at 14 bases. Sequencing was performed on memory CD4+ T cells from PBMCs. Specified subset: CD45RA-negative fraction. This receptor was taken from a man between 18 and 29 years old in good health. Some clones in this sample may be carry-over from other donors' samples. Here the CDR3 DNA reads TGTGCCAGCTCATTATCCGGGACTAGCGGGAGAGTGGGTGAGCAGTTCTTC. It translates to CASSLSGTSGRVGEQFF.